Below are 31 T cell receptor beta chains sequenced from a single sample in a study of cytomegalovirus exposure and HLA in healthy donors. Clones were read by immunoSEQ multiplex PCR, and TCRdb kept only the in-frame ones, dropping some. In the table there are 130,000 or so clones, around nine tenths of which are singletons. Sequencing used PBMCs. These TCRs come from a man aged 25 to 40 in good health and CMV-seronegative.

V usage is TRBV2 and J usage is TRBJ1-3, with TRBD1 as a possible D gene (5 bases). The V end lost 8 bases, the J end lost 0 bases, and 11 bases lay between the germline ends. CDR3 size: 14 residues. Per germline, CDR1 SNHLY and CDR2 FYNNEI. The CDR3 reads CASWAGISGNTIYF. CDR3 bases: TGTGCCAGCTGGGCAGGGATCTCTGGAAACACCATATATTTT.

This chain joins TRBV5-1 and TRBJ2-4; D possibly corresponds to TRBD1 (5 bases). The CDR3 contains 15 residues. CDR1 is SGHRS and CDR2 is YFSETQ in the germline V gene. Deletions cut 0 bases from V and 5 bases from J, with 12 bases between. CDR3 amino acids: CASSLAYQGQNIQYF. The DNA of the CDR3 is TGCGCCAGCAGCTTGGCCTATCAGGGTCAAAACATTCAGTACTTC.

The chain joins TRBV2 to TRBJ2-1; D is possibly TRBD2 (6 bases). CDR3 length: 14 residues. The germline gives CDR1 SNHLY, CDR2 FYNNEI. V shed 6 bases and J shed 0 bases, with 9 bases lying between them. The CDR3 bases are TGTGCCAGCAGGTGGGGGGACTCCTACAATGAGCAGTTCTTC. Residues: CASRWGDSYNEQFF.

The chain employs TRBV27 and TRBJ2-5; tentatively, D is TRBD1 (5 bases). V lost 8 bases to trimming and J lost 3 bases, with 16 bases between them. Germline CDR1 is MNHEY and CDR2 is SMNVEV (reference sequence). The CDR3 loop spans 14 amino acids. CDR3 DNA: TGTGCCAGCCAGGGATTTGGGGTTGAAGAGACCCAGTACTTC. Protein product: CASQGFGVEETQYF.

This rearrangement joins TRBV28 to TRBJ1-1; no firm D call. Trimming shortened V by 7 bases and J by 0 bases, and 9 bases separated the two germline ends. The CDR3 runs 13 residues. From germline, CDR1 is MDHEN and CDR2 SYDVKM. Here the CDR3 reads CASKREMNTEAFF. Written as DNA, the CDR3 is TGTGCCAGCAAAAGGGAGATGAACACTGAAGCTTTCTTT.

CDR3 loop: CASSGTSGGLETQYF. CDR3 coding DNA: TGTGCCAGCAGCGGGACTAGCGGGGGCCTAGAGACCCAGTACTTC. The rearrangement joins TRBV9 to TRBJ2-5; TRBD2 aligns across 13 bases. J lost 4 bases, V lost 3 bases, and 3 bases had no gene match. The CDR3 is 15 amino acids. Looked up from germline, CDR1 is SGDLS and CDR2 is YYNGEE.

The chain combines TRBV19 with TRBJ1-4; the match to TRBD1 covers 8 bases. CDR1 is LNHDA and CDR2 is SQIVND in the germline V gene (reference sequence). J gave up 7 bases and V 9 bases, and 7 bases lay outside the gene matches. CDR3 length equals 13 residues. CDR3 region: CASTDRDVEKLFF. The CDR3 DNA is TGTGCCAGCACGGACAGGGACGTTGAAAAACTGTTTTTT.

The gene calls are TRBV4-2 and TRBJ2-7; TRBD1 agrees at 9 bases. The CDR3 is made up of 15 amino acids. Germline trimming cut 4 bases from V and 5 bases from J; bases unmatched to any gene: 9. Per the germline V gene, CDR1 is LGHNA and CDR2 is YNFKEQ. CDR3 region: CASSPGQGRANEQYF. DNA for the CDR3: TGTGCCAGCAGCCCGGGACAGGGAAGGGCTAACGAGCAGTACTTC.

The chain couples TRBV4-2 to TRBJ2-3; possible D gene TRBD2, 7 bases. Germline CDR1 LGHNA, CDR2 YNFKEQ. The CDR3 spans 15 residues. Trimming stripped 3 bases from V and 3 bases from J, with 13 bases between. In DNA form, the CDR3 reads TGTGCCAGCAGCCACTGGGGGGGCGGAACAGATACGCAGTATTTT. Translating gives CASSHWGGGTDTQYF.

V gene TRBV4-1 combines with J gene TRBJ2-7; D may be TRBD1 (5 bases). CDR1 is MGHRA and CDR2 is YSYEKL in the germline V gene. The ends were cut back, 1 base at V and 1 base at J, with 14 bases in the middle. The CDR3 runs 16 residues. In DNA, the CDR3 is TGCGCCAGCAGCCAAGCTACGGGCAGGGTGTCCTACGAGCAGTACTTC. This sequence encodes CASSQATGRVSYEQYF.

This chain uses TRBV15 with TRBJ2-7; 9 positions match TRBD2. From germline, CDR1 is LNHNV and CDR2 YYDKDF (reference sequence). V shed 0 bases and J 6 bases; nucleotides not matched to a gene: 6. The CDR3 runs to 15 residues. Here the CDR3 reads CATSRDRGTSREQYF. The CDR3 nucleotides are TGTGCCACCAGCAGAGATCGCGGGACTAGCCGCGAGCAGTACTTC.

The genes are TRBV5-1 and TRBJ2-3, with 9 positions matching TRBD1. Germline V gives CDR1 SGHRS, CDR2 YFSETQ. The CDR3 length is 16 residues. V dropped 2 bases and J dropped 2; count of bases not matched to a gene: 6. CDR3 amino acids: CASSFTGGTLTDTQYF. In nucleotides, the CDR3 is TGCGCCAGCAGCTTTACAGGGGGCACCCTCACAGATACGCAGTATTTT.

A remark on this clone: The same CDR3 can be traced to other DNA sequences in this sample. J is TRBJ2-7 and V is TRBV18, with 11 bases identical to TRBD1. The ends lost 6 bases at V and 4 bases at J; junction bases unmatched: 5. This CDR3 is 14 amino acids long. Germline assignment: CDR1 KGHSH and CDR2 LQKENI. The CDR3 coding sequence is TGTGCCAGCTCCTCGGGACAGGGGGGTTACGAGCAGTACTTC. Encoded protein: CASSSGQGGYEQYF. The full variable domain, with the rest looked up from reference TRBV18 and TRBJ2-7, is NAGVMQNPRHLVRRRGQEARLRCSPMKGHSHVYWYRQLPEEGLKFMVYLQKENIIDESGMPKERFSAEFPKEGPSILRIQQVVRGDSAAYFCASSSGQGGYEQYFGPGTRLTVT.

The chain combines TRBV10-1 with TRBJ2-1, with 8 positions matching TRBD2. J lost 8 bases, V lost 5 bases, and 5 bases had no gene match. Germline CDR1 and CDR2: WNHNN and SYGVQD (reference sequence). The CDR3 is made up of 13 amino acids. CDR3 sequence: CASSRRGAYEQFF. The CDR3, as DNA: TGCGCCAGCAGTAGGCGGGGGGCTTATGAGCAGTTCTTC.

The chain couples TRBV15 to TRBJ2-7; D might be TRBD1 (6 bases). Germline V gene sequence: CDR1 LNHNV, CDR2 YYDKDF (reference sequence). This CDR3 region has 15 residues. Trimming removed 0 bases from V and 3 bases from J, with 12 bases in between. CDR3 residues: CATSRDVEGGYEQYF. In nucleotides, the CDR3 is TGTGCCACCAGCAGAGATGTGGAAGGGGGCTACGAGCAGTACTTC.

V gene TRBV6-5 combines with J gene TRBJ1-2, with D unclear. The CDR3 totals 12 residues. Germline values: CDR1 MNHEY, CDR2 SVGAGI. With 5 bases removed from V and 10 bases from J, the gap between germline ends came to 14 bases. In DNA, the CDR3 is TGTGCCAGCAGTGGAATTCAGAGGGACTACACCTTC. As protein: CASSGIQRDYTF.

This chain uses TRBV11-2 with TRBJ2-3; D gene ambiguous. This CDR3 is built from 16 residues. Trimming cost V 5 bases and J 3 bases, with 18 bases left between them. Germline-derived CDR1 and CDR2 are SGHAT and FQNNGV. The CDR3 nucleotides are TGTGCCAGCAGCCCCAACCACATCCTCGTAACAGATACGCAGTATTTT. Translated, it gives CASSPNHILVTDTQYF.

This clone was found a few times. The J gene is TRBJ2-7, the V gene TRBV10-1, with TRBD1 matching over 7 bases. The CDR3 runs to 13 residues. Germline lookup yields CDR1 WNHNN and CDR2 SYGVQD (reference sequence). Trimming took 6 bases from V and 2 from J; bases not matched to a gene: 4. The CDR3 sequence is CASRDRMTYEQYF. The CDR3 DNA is TGCGCCAGCAGGGACAGGATGACCTACGAGCAGTACTTC.

The CDR3 region has the DNA TGTGCCAGCAGTTCAGCCAGGGGCCCAGATACGCAGTATTTT. Translating gives CASSSARGPDTQYF. The V and J genes are TRBV11-2 and TRBJ2-3; D may be TRBD1 (6 bases). CDR3 size: 14 residues. Per the germline V gene, CDR1 is SGHAT and CDR2 is FQNNGV. Trimming took off 6 bases at V and 4 bases at J, with 14 bases between the two ends. The complete variable domain, with remaining parts taken from reference TRBV11-2 and TRBJ2-3, reads EAGVAQSPRYKIIEKRQSVAFWCNPISGHATLYWYQQILGQGPKLLIQFQNNGVVDDSQLPKDRFSAERLKGVDSTLKIQPAKLEDSAVYLCASSSARGPDTQYFGPGTRLTVL.

The chain couples TRBV4-1 to TRBJ2-3; 11 positions agree with TRBD1. This CDR3 spans 16 amino acids. CDR1 and CDR2 from the germline V gene are MGHRA and YSYEKL. J gave up 5 bases and V 4 bases, and 8 bases lay outside the gene matches. CDR3 in amino acids: CASSLRTGGKGDTQYF. Here the CDR3 DNA reads TGCGCCAGCAGCCTGAGGACAGGGGGCAAGGGAGATACGCAGTATTTT.

The chain carries TRBV10-3 and TRBJ1-1, with D uncertain. The CDR3 contains 12 residues. Germline V gene data show CDR1 as ENHRY and CDR2 as SYGVKD. Trimming removed 2 bases from V and 5 bases from J, with 6 bases in between. As DNA, the CDR3 is TGTGCCATCAGTGAGAGCGGAACTGAAGCTTTCTTT. It encodes CAISESGTEAFF.

This clone was seen only a few times. V gene TRBV13 combines with J gene TRBJ1-5, with TRBD1 as a possible D gene (5 bases). Germline V gene lookup returns CDR1 PRHDT and CDR2 FYEKMQ (reference sequence). Trimming stripped 4 bases from V and 1 base from J, with 8 bases between. The CDR3 is 14 residues long. CDR3 region: CASSSAGSNQPQHF. In DNA, the CDR3 is TGTGCCAGCAGCTCAGCAGGGAGCAATCAGCCCCAGCATTTT.

This clone appeared a single time. This chain links TRBV6-1 with TRBJ2-1; TRBD1 might be the D (6 bases). Germline V lookup: CDR1 MNHNS, CDR2 SASEGT. Between the trimmed V and J ends, which lost 3 bases and 3 bases, there was a span of 12 bases. CDR3 length: 15 residues. In DNA form, the CDR3 reads TGTGCCAGCAGTGACCCTGACAGGTTCTACAATGAGCAGTTCTTC. Translating gives CASSDPDRFYNEQFF.

The chain is built from TRBV7-9 and TRBJ1-2; D not certain. Between the trimmed V and J ends, which lost 5 bases and 8 bases, there was a span of 18 bases. The germline V gene has CDR1 SEHNR and CDR2 FQNEAQ (reference sequence). This CDR3 is built from 14 residues. The DNA for the CDR3 is TGTGCCAGCAGCGTCTCCCAAGGACTGGGAGGCTACACCTTC. This gives the protein CASSVSQGLGGYTF.

The V and J genes are TRBV7-2 and TRBJ2-2, with a tentative D call TRBD2 (5 bases). The CDR3 runs to 14 residues. The germline V and J ends were trimmed by 5 bases and 2 bases, with 9 bases remaining between them. CDR1 and CDR2 from the germline V gene are SGHTA and FQGNSA. The CDR3 nucleotides are TGTGCCAGCAGCGAGGGCCCTAACACCGGGGAGCTGTTTTTT. Amino acids: CASSEGPNTGELFF.

The genes are TRBV6-5 and TRBJ2-7; TRBD1 matches 8 bases. Trimming at V came to 7 bases and at J to 7 bases, leaving 9 bases not matched to a gene. Germline assignment: CDR1 MNHEY and CDR2 SVGAGI. The CDR3 loop spans 13 amino acids. Here the CDR3 DNA reads TGTGCCAGCACCCGAGGACAGGGCTTGGAGCAGTACTTC. It is translated as CASTRGQGLEQYF.

This clone occurred once. The rearrangement joins TRBV11-1 to TRBJ2-1; D perhaps matches TRBD1 (8 bases). This CDR3 region has 15 residues. Germline V gives CDR1 SGHAT, CDR2 FQDESV (reference sequence). V was shortened by 5 bases and J by 0 bases, with 11 bases between the two germline ends. The CDR3 sequence is CASSNRGGSYNEQFF. CDR3 nucleotide sequence: TGTGCCAGCAGCAACAGGGGGGGCTCCTACAATGAGCAGTTCTTC. Full variable domain (rest looked up from reference TRBV11-1 and TRBJ2-1): EAEVAQSPRYKITEKSQAVAFWCDPISGHATLYWYRQILGQGPELLVQFQDESVVDDSQLPKDRFSAERLKGVDSTLKIQPAELGDSAMYLCASSNRGGSYNEQFFGPGTRLTVL.

V gene TRBV5-6 combines with J gene TRBJ1-3; 7 bases align to TRBD1. V lost 1 base to trimming and J lost 0 bases; unmatched junction nucleotides: 4. Per the germline V gene, CDR1 is SGHDT and CDR2 is YYEEEE. The CDR3 length is 16 residues. The CDR3 reads CASSLYGTASGNTIYF. In DNA, the CDR3 is TGTGCCAGCAGCTTGTACGGGACAGCCTCTGGAAACACCATATATTTT.

This clone was observed a single time. The chain links TRBV4-1 to TRBJ2-1; 8 nucleotides align to TRBD1. This CDR3 is 15 amino acids long. With 2 bases clipped from V and 5 bases from J, the junction kept 5 bases outside the gene matches. Germline values: CDR1 MGHRA, CDR2 YSYEKL. The chain's CDR3 is CASSQNGQGNNEQFF. In nucleotides, the CDR3 is TGCGCCAGCAGCCAAAACGGACAGGGTAACAATGAGCAGTTCTTC.

J is TRBJ2-3 and V is TRBV7-2, with no clear D. Germline-derived CDR1 and CDR2 are SGHTA and FQGNSA. Trimming left V 2 bases short and J 6 bases short, with 12 bases between. The CDR3 loop spans 14 amino acids. The CDR3 region has the DNA TGTGCCAGCAGCTTAAGCCCTCCCCTGGATACGCAGTATTTT. Its translation is CASSLSPPLDTQYF.

The CDR3 region has the DNA TGTGCTAGTGCCGCGGGACAGGGAGGTTCACCCCTCCACTTT. The encoded protein is CASAAGQGGSPLHF. J is TRBJ1-6 and V is TRBV12-5, with TRBD1 matching over 9 bases. Germline assignment: CDR1 LGHNT and CDR2 FRNRAP. V was pared by 7 bases and J by 9 bases, with 7 bases of the junction left unmatched. The CDR3 covers 14 residues. Based on the CDR3 plus reference TRBV12-5 and TRBJ1-6, the full variable domain is DARVTQTPRHKVTEMGQEVTMRCQPILGHNTVFWYRQTMMQGLELLAYFRNRAPLDDSGMPKDRFSAEMPDATLATLKIQPSEPRDSAVYFCASAAGQGGSPLHFGNGTRLTVT.